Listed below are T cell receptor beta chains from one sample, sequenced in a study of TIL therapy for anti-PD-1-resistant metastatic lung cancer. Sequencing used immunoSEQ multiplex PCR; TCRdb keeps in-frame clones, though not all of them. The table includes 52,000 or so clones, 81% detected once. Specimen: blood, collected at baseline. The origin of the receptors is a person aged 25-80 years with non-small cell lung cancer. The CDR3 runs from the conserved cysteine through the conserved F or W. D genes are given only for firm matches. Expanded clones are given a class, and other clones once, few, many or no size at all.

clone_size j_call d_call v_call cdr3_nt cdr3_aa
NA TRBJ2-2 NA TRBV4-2 TGTGCCAGCAGCCATCGATTACAGGTCCCCGGGGAGCTGTTTTTT CASSHRLQVPGELFF
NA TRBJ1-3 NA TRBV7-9 TGTGCCAGCAGCCCGACGGGCTCTGGAAACACCATATATTTT CASSPTGSGNTIYF
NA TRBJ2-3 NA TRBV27 TGTGCCAGCAGCCCCGGCTTTGGGAACACAGATACGCAGTATTTT CASSPGFGNTDTQYF
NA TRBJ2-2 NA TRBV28 TGTGCCAGCAGTTTTCATAACACCGGGGAGCTGTTTTTT CASSFHNTGELFF
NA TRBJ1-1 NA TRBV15 TGTGCCACCAGGAGGTTAGCGAACACTGAAGCTTTCTTT CATRRLANTEAFF
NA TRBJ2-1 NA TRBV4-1 TGCGCCAGCAGCCAAGATACCCCCTCCTACAATGAGCAGTTCTTC CASSQDTPSYNEQFF
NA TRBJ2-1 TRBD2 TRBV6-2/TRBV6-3 TGTGCCAGCAGCTCTAGCGGGAACTTTTACAATGAGCAGTTCTTC CASSSSGNFYNEQFF
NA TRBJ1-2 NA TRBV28 TGTGCCAGCAGAAAACGGGACATAGCTAACTATGGCTACACCTTC CASRKRDIANYGYTF
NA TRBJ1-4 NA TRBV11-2 TGTGCCAGCAGTTTGACTCTTAATGAAAAACTGTTTTTT CASSLTLNEKLFF
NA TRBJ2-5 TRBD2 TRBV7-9 TGTGCCAGCAGCCGTGGCCCCAGCGGGGGGGAGACCCAGTACTTC CASSRGPSGGETQYF
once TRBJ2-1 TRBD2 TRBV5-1 TGCGCCAGCACCGGGACTAGTCTCAATGAGCAGTTCTTC CASTGTSLNEQFF
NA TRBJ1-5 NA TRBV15 TGTGCCACCAGCAGAGAACGGGCAGGGGCTAAGGGCCAGCCCCAGCATTTT CATSRERAGAKGQPQHF
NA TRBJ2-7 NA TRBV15 TGTGCCACCAGCAGAGGAGGCCAGGCAACCTACGAGCAGTACTTC CATSRGGQATYEQYF
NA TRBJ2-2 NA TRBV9 TGTGCCAGCAGCGTGGGACAGAGAGGAGGGGGTGGGGAGCTGTTTTTT CASSVGQRGGGGELFF
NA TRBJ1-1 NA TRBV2 TGTGCCAGCAGAGAGACAGTTGAAGCTTTCTTT CASRETVEAFF
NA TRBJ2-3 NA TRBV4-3 TGCGCCAGCAGCCAAGACCAACTACCGGGACTGACTGCGGGTACGCAGTATTTT CASSQDQLPGLTAGTQYF
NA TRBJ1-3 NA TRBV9 TGTGCCAGCAGCGTAGCCAGGGTCGGAAACACCATATATTTT CASSVARVGNTIYF
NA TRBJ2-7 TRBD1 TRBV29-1 TGCAGCGTTAACCGGGACAGGGTAGGTGACGAGCAGTACTTC CSVNRDRVGDEQYF
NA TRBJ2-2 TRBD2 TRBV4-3 TGCGCCAGCAGCCCCTGGACTAGCGGGAACACCGGGGAGCTGTTTTTT CASSPWTSGNTGELFF
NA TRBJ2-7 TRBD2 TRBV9 TGTGCCAGCAGCGTAGGAGGCGGGGGAGTCTACGAGCAGTACTTC CASSVGGGGVYEQYF
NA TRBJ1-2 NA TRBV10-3 TGTGCCATCAGTAAAACAGGGTCCAACTATGGCTACACCTTC CAISKTGSNYGYTF
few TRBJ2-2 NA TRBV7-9 TGTGCCTCGCCGGGGCAGACCGGGGAGCTGTTTTTT CASPGQTGELFF
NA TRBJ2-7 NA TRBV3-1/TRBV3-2 TGTGCCAGCAGCCAAGGGACAAAGCAGTACTTC CASSQGTKQYF
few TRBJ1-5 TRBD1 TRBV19 TGTGCCAGTAGTGTCGGGACAGGAGGGTATCAGCCCCAGCATTTT CASSVGTGGYQPQHF
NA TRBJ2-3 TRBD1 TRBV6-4 TGTGCCAGCAGGGGACAGGGGGTAGGAGATACGCAGTATTTT CASRGQGVGDTQYF
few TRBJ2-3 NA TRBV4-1 TGCGCCAGCAGCCAAGTTGGCGGGGATACGCAGTATTTT CASSQVGGDTQYF
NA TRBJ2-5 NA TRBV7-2 TGTGCCAGCAGCTATGGCAGCCAAGAGACCCAGTACTTC CASSYGSQETQYF
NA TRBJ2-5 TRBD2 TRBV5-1 TGCGCCAGCAGCTTGGAGGGGAGGGCCCAAGAGACCCAGTACTTC CASSLEGRAQETQYF
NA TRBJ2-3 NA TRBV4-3 TGCGCCAGCAGCCAAGATCGCGGGACCACAGATACGCAGTATTTT CASSQDRGTTDTQYF
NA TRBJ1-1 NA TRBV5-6 TGTGCCAGCAGCTCAGGGACACCAGAGACCGAAGCTTTCTTT CASSSGTPETEAFF
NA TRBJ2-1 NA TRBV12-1 TGTGCCAGCAGCTTTGAAGTAGGCGGGAGGGCCCATGAGCAGTTCTTC CASSFEVGGRAHEQFF
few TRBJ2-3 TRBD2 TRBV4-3 TGCGCCAGCAGCCAAACTAGCGGGGGGGGCACAGATACGCAGTATTTT CASSQTSGGGTDTQYF
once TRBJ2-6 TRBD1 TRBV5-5 TGTGCCAGCAGCTCGTCGACAGGGCCCTCTGGGGCCAACGTCCTGACTTTC CASSSSTGPSGANVLTF
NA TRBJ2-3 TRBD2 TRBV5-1 TGCGCCAGCAGCTTGGGTGGGAGGGAGGATACGCAGTATTTT CASSLGGREDTQYF
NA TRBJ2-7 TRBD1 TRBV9 TGTGCCAGCAGCACGGGACAGGGACGCGAGCAGTACTTC CASSTGQGREQYF
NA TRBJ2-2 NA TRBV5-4 TGTGCCAGCAGCTTGGGTGGGGGTGGCACCGGGGAGCTGTTTTTT CASSLGGGGTGELFF
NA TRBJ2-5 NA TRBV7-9 TGTGCCAGCAGCCTTTCCCGAGGGGAACAAGAGACCCAGTACTTC CASSLSRGEQETQYF
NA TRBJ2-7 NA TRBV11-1 TGTGCCAGCAGCTTAGGTTGGCGGAGCTCCTACGAGCAGTACTTC CASSLGWRSSYEQYF
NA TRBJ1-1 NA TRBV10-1 TGCGCCAGCAGTGAGGGGACGGGGGCGGAAGCTTTCTTT CASSEGTGAEAFF
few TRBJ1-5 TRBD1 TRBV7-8 TGTGCCAGCAGCCGACAGGGTCGGAATCAGCCCCAGCATTTT CASSRQGRNQPQHF
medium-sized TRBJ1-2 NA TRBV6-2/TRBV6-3 TGTGCCAGCAGTTACCTCCTCAATGGCTACACCTTC CASSYLLNGYTF
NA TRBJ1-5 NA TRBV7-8 TGTGCCAGCAGCTTAGCTAGCAATCAGCCCCAGCATTTT CASSLASNQPQHF
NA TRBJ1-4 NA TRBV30 TGTGCCTGGAGTGTAAGGCAGACTAATGAAAAACTGTTTTTT CAWSVRQTNEKLFF
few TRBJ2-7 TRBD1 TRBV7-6 TGTGCCAGCAGCTTCGGACAGGCCTACGAGCAGTACTTC CASSFGQAYEQYF
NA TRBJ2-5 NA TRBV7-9 TGTGCCAGCAGCTTCTTTTCTCCGGGGGAGACCCAGTACTTC CASSFFSPGETQYF
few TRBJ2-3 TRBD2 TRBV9 TGTGCCAGCAGCACCCGGACTAGCGAGACCACAGATACGCAGTATTTT CASSTRTSETTDTQYF
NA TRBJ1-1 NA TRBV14 TGTGCCAGCAGCCCCATGGAGGGGATCACTGAAGCTTTCTTT CASSPMEGITEAFF
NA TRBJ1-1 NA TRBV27 TGTGCCAGCAGTTTTGTAGGGATGAACACTGAAGCTTTCTTT CASSFVGMNTEAFF
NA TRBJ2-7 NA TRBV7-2 TGTGCCAGCAGCTCCGCGCGTCGGGGGCGCAGTTACGAGCAGTACTTC CASSSARRGRSYEQYF
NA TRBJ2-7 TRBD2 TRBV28 TGTGCCAGCAACGGGCTAGCGGGAGTTCGGAGCTCCTACGAGCAGTACTTC CASNGLAGVRSSYEQYF
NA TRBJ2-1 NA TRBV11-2 TGTGCCAGCAGCGGAAGGGGGGGCGGGACCGGCGACAATGAGCAGTTCTTC CASSGRGGGTGDNEQFF
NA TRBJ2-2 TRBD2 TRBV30 TGTGCCTGGGAGCCCGGACTAGCGGGAGGGGCCGGGGAGCTGTTTTTT CAWEPGLAGGAGELFF